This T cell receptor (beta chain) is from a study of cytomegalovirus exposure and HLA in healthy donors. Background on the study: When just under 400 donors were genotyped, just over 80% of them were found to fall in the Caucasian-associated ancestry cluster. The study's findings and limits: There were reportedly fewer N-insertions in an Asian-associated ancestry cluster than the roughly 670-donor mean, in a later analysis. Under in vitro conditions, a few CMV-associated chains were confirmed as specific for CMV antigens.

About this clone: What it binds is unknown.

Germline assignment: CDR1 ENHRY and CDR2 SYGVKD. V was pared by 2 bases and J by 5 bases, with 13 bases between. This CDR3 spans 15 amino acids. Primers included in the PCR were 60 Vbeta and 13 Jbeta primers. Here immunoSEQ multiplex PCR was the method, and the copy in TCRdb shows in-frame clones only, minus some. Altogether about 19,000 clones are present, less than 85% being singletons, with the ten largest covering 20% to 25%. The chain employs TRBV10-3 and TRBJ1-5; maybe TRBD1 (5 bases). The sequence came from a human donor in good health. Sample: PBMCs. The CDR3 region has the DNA TGTGCCATCAGTGAGGGACAAACCAGCCATCAGCCCCAGCATTTT. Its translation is CAISEGQTSHQPQHF.